Listed below are T cell receptor beta chains from one sample, sequenced in a study of T cell responses to AZD1222 COVID-19 vaccine. Libraries were prepared by immunoSEQ multiplex PCR; TCRdb keeps only in-frame clonotypes and omits some of them. The repertoire consists of about 140,000 clones, with 90% to 95% occurring once and the leading ten covering 3.6%. This specimen consisted of peripheral blood, obtained 28 days after the second AZD1222 dose. These receptors were taken from an adult who received the AZD1222 COVID-19 vaccine. The conserved cysteine and the conserved F or W are not part of the CDR3 here.

j_gene	v_gene	CDR3aa
TRBJ2-5	TRBV7-2	ASRRVEETQY
TRBJ2-1	TRBV7-9	ASSLVSPEQF
TRBJ2-5	TRBV19	ASSMLGTGETQY
TRBJ2-3	TRBV15	ATSRARTGAGDTQY
TRBJ2-7	TRBV11-2	ASSPRQGGYEQY
TRBJ2-4	TRBV21-1	ASSKNPTGMVGEAKNIQY
TRBJ2-5	TRBV28	ASSLLPGTASKKTQY
TRBJ2-1	TRBV7-2	ASSLAIASGTVEQF
TRBJ2-7	TRBV9	ASSPSSGAYEQY
TRBJ2-7	TRBV12-3/TRBV12-4	ASSLGREYEQY
TRBJ2-1	TRBV7-6	ASSSSGASYNEQF
TRBJ2-5	TRBV7-3	ASSPGTGIAETQY
TRBJ2-2	TRBV5-6	ASSAGTGYTGELF
TRBJ1-2	TRBV7-9	ASSLDQGGGNYGYT
TRBJ1-1	TRBV5-1	ASSQRGDTEAF
TRBJ1-1	TRBV18	ASSPETGVATEAF
TRBJ1-6	TRBV3-1/TRBV3-2	ASSQDSLGSPLH
TRBJ2-1	TRBV13	ASSLVSVRKSSYNEQF
TRBJ1-2	TRBV30	AWTGGNYGYT
TRBJ2-5	TRBV29-1	SSGGGLRETQY
TRBJ2-7	TRBV27	ASSLGAGSHEQY
TRBJ2-3	TRBV6-5	ASSRTDIWDTQY
TRBJ1-2	TRBV5-5	ASSVGTGGRYT
TRBJ1-5	TRBV4-1	ASSQTAYSNQPQH
TRBJ2-7	TRBV18	ASSPPGADYEQY
TRBJ1-4	TRBV7-2	ASSVDRGFTEKLF
TRBJ2-3	TRBV14	ASSLKLVGAQDTQY
TRBJ1-1	TRBV14	ASSQGTVAF
TRBJ2-3	TRBV6-2/TRBV6-3	ASSPSGPTDTQY
TRBJ1-1	TRBV9	ASSVEGNTEAF
TRBJ2-7	TRBV5-1	ASSSDGSYEQY
TRBJ2-7	TRBV28	ASIVGTAVYEQY
TRBJ1-1	TRBV5-1	ASSLDAGMNTEAF
TRBJ1-3	TRBV9	ASSVSIQVGNTIY
TRBJ2-7	TRBV5-1	ASSLAQGTFYEQY
TRBJ1-5	TRBV27	ASGPSNQPQH
TRBJ1-1	TRBV28	ASSLLRQAMNTEAF
TRBJ2-7	TRBV14	ASSRFAGQGAEQY
TRBJ1-3	TRBV19	ASNPGGASGNTIY
TRBJ1-1	TRBV10-3	AISDTTEAF